The clone carrying this T cell receptor beta chain has at least ten counts. Antigen unknown. The source of the sample is a study of regulatory T cells in long-lasting Graves disease. Study overall: The antithyroid drugs taken by newly diagnosed Graves' patients had been used for under 3 months.

Study-wide results and limits: With persistent disease, TRBV28, TRBJ1-2 and TRBJ2-5 were the favored segments. Not thyroid tissue but only peripheral blood was studied.

Assembly of TCR beta libraries relied on iRepertoire HTBI primers together with Arm-PCR of CDR3 regions. TCRdb itself ran the multiplex PCR reads through MiXCR, one entry per CDR3 protein. Of 530,000 or so distinct CDR3 sequences detected, 15% to 20% appear once; the ten largest clones hold around 12%. The time point was: newly diagnosed GD, antithyroid drugs for less than 3 months. PBMC-derived RNA was used for the TCR library. Germline V gene lookup returns CDR1 SNHLY and CDR2 FYNNEI. The trim removed 4 bases at V and 5 bases at J, leaving 4 bases unmatched. CDR3 length: 15 residues. These data were likewise used in another study, on T cells in Graves' hyperthyroidism and ophthalmopathy. That source adds: Orbital computed tomography, thyroid ultrasound, serum thyroxine and TRAb, and clinical symptoms together informed the diagnoses.

The chain carries TRBV2 and TRBJ2-2; 10 nucleotides align to TRBD2. Sequenced material: peripheral blood mononuclear cells (PBMCs), taken at new diagnosis, from a patient treated with antithyroid drugs. The receptor was isolated from a man aged 18 to 29 with Graves disease. The CDR3 DNA reads TGTGCCAGCAGTGGTGGACTAGCGGAGACCGGGGAGCTGTTTTTT. It translates to CASSGGLAETGELFF.